This T cell receptor (beta chain) was profiled in a study of blood T cell repertoires in COVID-19. The protocol was immunoSEQ multiplex PCR, while the TCRdb copy is restricted to in-frame clones and leaves out a portion. The table includes over 100,000 clones, around nine tenths detected once. This clone has a handful of counts. Trimming removed 8 bases from V and 0 bases from J; junction bases left unmatched: 3. The CDR3 is made up of 13 amino acids. Germline V gives CDR1 WSHSY, CDR2 SAAADI. The receptor's source is a man in his fifties with active or convalescent COVID-19. What was sequenced was peripheral blood. The V call is TRBV10-2, the J call TRBJ1-1, with TRBD1 matching 7 bases. The CDR3 coding sequence is TGCGCCAGCGTGACAGGGCTGAACACTGAAGCTTTCTTT. Translation gives CASVTGLNTEAFF.